The 18 T cell receptor beta chains listed next were all sequenced from one sample in a study of blood T cell repertoires in COVID-19. Produced via immunoSEQ multiplex PCR; TCRdb's table is partial and in-frame only. Counted here are some 230,000 clones, roughly nine tenths occurring once; the ten biggest clones make up over 3%. Input material: PBMCs or T cells enriched from blood (not recorded which). The receptors were sampled from a woman aged 18-29 years in a cohort exposed to, infected with or recovered from COVID-19 (not recorded which).

In the case of this clone: One junction end disagrees with the germline gene, perhaps due to a read error. The chain carries TRBV7-3 and TRBJ1-5; no clear D. Germline V gene sequence: CDR1 SGHTA, CDR2 FQGTGA. The CDR3 runs to 12 residues. CDR3: CASSSYLENPPF. CDR3 sequence (DNA): TGTGCCAGCAGCTCTTACCTAGAAAATCCCCCCTTT.

The chain couples TRBV5-6 to TRBJ2-1; a possible D gene is TRBD2 (6 bases). The CDR3 contains 16 residues. Germline assignment: CDR1 SGHDT and CDR2 YYEEEE. V lost 4 bases to trimming and J lost 0 bases, with 14 bases between them. The CDR3 sequence is CASSLIADYSYNEQFF. CDR3 bases: TGTGCCAGCAGCCTTATAGCGGACTACTCCTACAATGAGCAGTTCTTC.

The rearrangement uses TRBV19 and TRBJ2-3; TRBD2 aligns across 12 bases. Germline V gene sequence: CDR1 LNHDA, CDR2 SQIVND (reference sequence). V was pared by 10 bases and J by 2 bases, with 4 bases of the junction left unmatched. The CDR3 sequence is 14 residues long. The CDR3 region is CATGLAGPTDTQYF. In DNA, the CDR3 is TGTGCCACCGGACTAGCGGGGCCCACAGATACGCAGTATTTT.

The chain carries TRBV19 and TRBJ1-5, with D possibly matching TRBD1 (6 bases). The V end was cut by 3 bases, the J end by 7 bases, with 22 bases between. From germline, CDR1 is LNHDA and CDR2 SQIVND (reference sequence). This CDR3 region has 17 residues. DNA of the CDR3: TGTGCCAGTAGTATGAATGAAAGGGTGACAGGACAGCAGCCCCAGCATTTT. Amino acids: CASSMNERVTGQQPQHF.

V usage is TRBV9 and J usage is TRBJ1-2, with D unresolved. Trimming cost V 0 bases and J 7 bases, with 13 bases left between them. Germline loops: CDR1 SGDLS, CDR2 YYNGEE. The CDR3 runs to 14 residues. CDR3 protein: CASSVVSGEAGYTF. Written as DNA, the CDR3 is TGTGCCAGCAGCGTAGTGAGCGGGGAGGCTGGCTACACCTTC.

DNA of the CDR3: TGCGCCAGCAGCTTGTCGACAGGGTTGAATTCACCCCTCCACTTT. It is translated as CASSLSTGLNSPLHF. The V gene is TRBV5-1, the J gene TRBJ1-6; 7 bases match TRBD1. Germline assignment: CDR1 SGHRS and CDR2 YFSETQ. The trim removed 1 base at V and 7 bases at J, leaving 5 bases unmatched. The CDR3 loop spans 15 amino acids.

The rearrangement joins TRBV11-2 to TRBJ2-7; the D gene is possibly TRBD2 (6 bases). V was pared by 4 bases and J by 3 bases, with 13 bases between. This CDR3 has 14 amino acids. The germline V gene encodes CDR1 SGHAT and CDR2 FQNNGV. CDR3 amino acids: CASSSSRDFYEQYF. The CDR3 DNA reads TGTGCCAGCAGCTCTAGCCGGGACTTCTACGAGCAGTACTTC.

This clone was observed a single time. The chain is built from TRBV30 and TRBJ1-1, with 10 bases that match TRBD1. The CDR3 contains 14 residues. V was pared by 5 bases and J by 5 bases, with 8 bases of the junction left unmatched. Germline values: CDR1 GTSNPN, CDR2 SVGIG (reference sequence). The CDR3 sequence: CAWGTGERGTEAFF. The DNA of the CDR3 is TGTGCCTGGGGGACAGGGGAGAGAGGTACTGAAGCTTTCTTT.

This chain joins TRBV19 and TRBJ1-3, with D unresolved. Trimming took off 5 bases at V and 0 bases at J, with 11 bases between the two ends. This CDR3 contains 15 residues. Germline CDR1 and CDR2: LNHDA and SQIVND (reference sequence). In DNA, the CDR3 is TGTGCCAGTAGTGAGGACGCGGGCTCTGGAAACACCATATATTTT. Its protein is CASSEDAGSGNTIYF.

V is TRBV5-1 and J is TRBJ2-7; a weak D match, TRBD2 (5 bases). V lost 0 bases to trimming and J lost 7 bases, with 23 bases between them. This CDR3 comprises 17 residues. CDR1 and CDR2 from the germline V gene are SGHRS and YFSETQ. DNA of the CDR3: TGCGCCAGCAGCTTGGGCCCCACGGAGTTTGACTCGGGGGAGCAGTACTTC. Protein product: CASSLGPTEFDSGEQYF.

The chain links TRBV6-5 to TRBJ2-3; D gene unclear. This CDR3 spans 16 amino acids. Per the germline V gene, CDR1 is MNHEY and CDR2 is SVGAGI. V lost 2 bases and J lost 0, with 12 bases in between. The CDR3: CASSYPESSSTDTQYF. CDR3 nucleotide sequence: TGTGCCAGCAGTTACCCCGAGTCCTCTAGCACAGATACGCAGTATTTT.

This chain connects TRBV30 to TRBJ1-4, with D possibly TRBD1 on 5 matching bases. The CDR3 has 14 residues. CDR1 and CDR2 (germline): GTSNPN, SVGIG (reference sequence). V lost 6 bases, J lost 8 bases, and 19 bases lay in between. CDR3 DNA: TGTGCCTGTTCTACGGAGGGGCGTTGGGAAAAACTGTTTTTT. This codes for CACSTEGRWEKLFF. Full variable domain (outside the CDR3, taken from reference TRBV30 and TRBJ1-4): SQTIHQWPATLVQPVGSPLSLECTVEGTSNPNLYWYRQAAGRGLQLLFYSVGIGQISSEVPQNLSASRPQDRQFILSSKKLLLSDSGFYLCACSTEGRWEKLFFGSGTQLSVL.

The CDR3 DNA is TGTGCCAGCAGCTTAGCAGGGGTCATGAACACTGAAGCTTTCTTT. Encoded protein: CASSLAGVMNTEAFF. This chain uses TRBV7-9 with TRBJ1-1; D possibly corresponds to TRBD1 (5 bases). In germline, CDR1 is SEHNR, CDR2 FQNEAQ (reference sequence). CDR3 size: 15 residues. Trimming left V 0 bases short and J 0 bases short, with 8 bases between.

This clone was recorded at least ten times. The chain carries TRBV6-2 or TRBV6-3 and TRBJ2-1; TRBD2 matches at 11 bases. Trimming removed 0 bases from V and 4 bases from J; junction bases left unmatched: 5. This CDR3 is built from 17 residues. CDR1 and CDR2 (germline): MNHEY, SVGEGT. CDR3 coding DNA: TGTGCCAGCAGTTACTCCCCGACTAGCGGGATTTACAATGAGCAGTTCTTC. It specifies CASSYSPTSGIYNEQFF.

V gene TRBV19 combines with J gene TRBJ2-6; a weak D match, TRBD1 (5 bases). The germline CDR1 and CDR2 sequences are LNHDA and SQIVND (reference sequence). V was clipped by 6 bases and J by 2 bases, with 26 bases between them. The CDR3 has 20 residues. The CDR3: CASSGSDTLDLSPGANVLTF. Here the CDR3 DNA reads TGTGCCAGTAGCGGTTCGGACACCCTGGATTTAAGCCCTGGGGCCAACGTCCTGACTTTC.

The genes are TRBV10-1 and TRBJ2-7; maybe TRBD1 (6 bases). Trimming left V 10 bases short and J 0 bases short, with 13 bases between. This CDR3 region has 13 residues. The germline V gene encodes CDR1 WNHNN and CDR2 SYGVQD (reference sequence). The CDR3 loop reads CATIDRNSYEQYF. The CDR3 DNA is TGCGCCACCATCGACAGGAACTCCTACGAGCAGTACTTC.

The chain recombines TRBV27 with TRBJ2-7; 10 bases match TRBD1. Trimming took 6 bases from V and 7 from J; bases not matched to a gene: 6. This CDR3 spans 13 amino acids. Germline loops: CDR1 MNHEY, CDR2 SMNVEV (reference sequence). As DNA, the CDR3 is TGTGCCAGCAGCGGGACAGGGGAGAGGGAGCAGTACTTC. The encoded protein is CASSGTGEREQYF.

This chain connects TRBV18 to TRBJ2-1; D might be TRBD1 (5 bases). The V end lost 6 bases, the J end lost 0 bases, and 9 bases lay between the germline ends. Germline V gives CDR1 KGHSH, CDR2 LQKENI. The CDR3 totals 14 residues. CDR3: CASSPDSSYNEQFF. The CDR3 DNA sequence: TGTGCCAGCTCCCCCGACAGCTCCTACAATGAGCAGTTCTTC.